The 26 T cell receptor beta chains in this list originate from one sample, sequenced in a study of metastatic and nonmetastatic thyroid tumors. TCRdb recomputed clones from the PCR reads via MiXCR. In the table there are roughly 75,000 clones, approximately 12% of which are singletons. No patient received treatment before thyroid surgery. Sequencing used tumor tissue. Receptors were obtained from a female donor with papillary thyroid cancer or a benign thyroid nodule (not recorded which). Some clones in this sample may be carry-over from other donors' samples.

Of note for this clone: A much more abundant neighbour one base away suggests this may be a read error. The V gene is TRBV12-5, the J gene TRBJ1-1; D is undetermined. The CDR3 runs to 11 residues. V was pared by 5 bases and J by 0 bases, with 1 base between. CDR1 and CDR2 (germline): LGHNT, FRNRAP. The CDR3 region is CASGLNTEAFF. The CDR3 DNA is TGTGCTAGTGGTCTGAACACTGAAGCTTTCTTT.

The chain joins TRBV4-2 to TRBJ2-1; D gene ambiguous. Trimming removed 0 bases from V and 8 bases from J, with 17 bases in between. Germline CDR1 is LGHNA and CDR2 is YNFKEQ. CDR3 length equals 16 residues. CDR3 in DNA: TGTGCCAGCAGCCAAGATCGTGGTGCTACTGGGCATGAGCAGTTCTTC. This translates into CASSQDRGATGHEQFF.

This chain joins TRBV30 and TRBJ2-1; 8 positions match TRBD2. J lost 4 bases, V lost 4 bases, and 3 bases had no gene match. The germline V gene encodes CDR1 GTSNPN and CDR2 SVGIG (reference sequence). The CDR3 covers 13 residues. For the CDR3, the DNA is TGTGCCTGGATCCTAGCGGGTTACAATGAGCAGTTCTTC. As protein: CAWILAGYNEQFF.

A note on this clone: Possible read error: a much larger clone is one base away. The CDR3 does not end in the conserved phenylalanine or tryptophan, so this is likely a read error. The J gene is TRBJ2-7, the V gene TRBV3-1; the D gene is possibly TRBD1 (5 bases). Germline CDR1 and CDR2: LGHDT and YNNKEL (reference sequence). CDR3 size: 13 residues. The ends were cut back, 6 bases at V and 3 bases at J, with 12 bases in the middle. CDR3: CASSRGHFYEQYL. DNA for the CDR3: TGTGCCAGCAGTCGAGGACACTTCTACGAGCAGTACCTC.

This clone occurred many times. The chain combines TRBV28 with TRBJ1-2; the D is unclear. The CDR3 covers 13 residues. CDR1 MDHEN and CDR2 SYDVKM come from the germline V gene. Trimming cost V 6 bases and J 3 bases, with 11 bases left between them. CDR3 region: CASRVGKDYGYTF. CDR3 sequence (DNA): TGTGCCAGCAGAGTAGGGAAGGACTATGGCTACACCTTC.

This clone was found many times. The chain couples TRBV19 to TRBJ1-2; 8 bases line up with TRBD1. The germline gives CDR1 LNHDA, CDR2 SQIVND (reference sequence). The CDR3 has 16 amino acids. The V and J ends lost 4 bases and 6 bases, in that order; junction bases with no gene match: 13. The CDR3 DNA reads as TGTGCCAGTAGTACATCATTCGGACAGGGCGGGAATGGCTACACCTTC. The encoded protein is CASSTSFGQGGNGYTF.

This clone was found a few times. This chain connects TRBV11-3 to TRBJ2-5; TRBD1 matches 7 bases. Germline loops: CDR1 SGHNT, CDR2 YENEEA. The V segment lost 5 bases and the J segment 6 bases; nucleotides outside the gene matches: 9. This CDR3 spans 14 amino acids. CDR3 residues: CASSLPTGVQTQYF. The CDR3 DNA sequence: TGTGCCAGCAGCCTACCTACAGGGGTACAGACCCAGTACTTC.

This clone appeared once. The chain is built from TRBV5-1 and TRBJ1-1, with 10 bases aligning to TRBD1. The CDR3 length is 14 residues. Losses at the gene ends were 1 base for V and 6 bases for J; bases not matched to a gene: 3. The germline V gene has CDR1 SGHRS and CDR2 YFSETQ. The CDR3 DNA reads as TGCGCCAGCAGCTTGAAGGGACAGGGGCCTGAAGCTTTCTTT. Encoded protein: CASSLKGQGPEAFF.

This clone was seen at least ten times. The chain carries TRBV5-1 and TRBJ1-1, with TRBD1 matching 7 bases. Trimming cost V 0 bases and J 2 bases; bases outside gene matches: 4. Germline V lookup: CDR1 SGHRS, CDR2 YFSETQ. CDR3 size: 15 residues. Here the CDR3 reads CASSLGQGGNTEAFF. CDR3 coding DNA: TGCGCCAGCAGCTTGGGACAGGGAGGAAACACTGAAGCTTTCTTT. Drawing the rest from reference TRBV5-1 and TRBJ1-1, the complete variable domain is KAGVTQTPRYLIKTRGQQVTLSCSPISGHRSVSWYQQTPGQGLQFLFEYFSETQRNKGNFPGRFSGRQFSNSRSEMNVSTLELGDSALYLCASSLGQGGNTEAFFGQGTRLTVV.

This clone was observed a single time. This CDR3 is CASSPGGPGGYTF. CDR3 DNA sequence: TGCGCCAGCAGCCCAGGGGGACCCGGGGGCTACACCTTC. The chain links TRBV4-1 to TRBJ1-2, with 7 bases fitting TRBD1. The V and J ends lost 4 bases and 8 bases, in that order; junction bases with no gene match: 7. From germline, CDR1 is MGHRA and CDR2 YSYEKL. The CDR3 loop spans 13 amino acids.

By frequency in the sample, this clone is medium-sized. The genes are TRBV6-2 or TRBV6-3 and TRBJ2-1; D ambiguous. This CDR3 is built from 12 residues. The V gene's germline CDR1 is MNHEY and CDR2 SVGEGT. Trimming pared 2 bases from V and 9 bases from J, leaving 8 bases between. Written as DNA, the CDR3 is TGTGCCAGCAGTTACCCACGTCCTGAGCAGTTCTTC. The encoded protein is CASSYPRPEQFF.

Worth noting for this clone: This may arise from a read error, as a much more abundant clone is one base away. This sample includes further DNA sequences coding for the same CDR3. CDR3 nucleotides: TGTGCCTCAACGGCTCTAGCGGGAGTAACAGATACGCAGTATTTT. Translated, it gives CASTALAGVTDTQYF. The rearrangement joins TRBV12-3 or TRBV12-4 to TRBJ2-3, with TRBD2 matching 10 bases. The CDR3 extends over 15 amino acids. Trimming at V came to 11 bases and at J to 3 bases, leaving 11 bases not matched to a gene.

This clone was detected many times. The rearrangement uses TRBV7-3 and TRBJ2-1; tentative D call: TRBD2 (6 bases). This CDR3 spans 16 amino acids. CDR1 is SGHTA and CDR2 is FQGTGA in the germline V gene. Trimming shortened V by 1 base and J by 4 bases, and 14 bases separated the two germline ends. CDR3 DNA: TGTGCCAGCAGCTTAATCCCGGGACTGGGGTACAATGAGCAGTTCTTC. As protein: CASSLIPGLGYNEQFF.

With respect to this clone: This sequence may be a read error, since a much larger clone differs from it by one base. The CDR3 reads CASSVAGPAEETQYF. CDR3 bases: TGTGCCAGCAGCGTAGCTGGACCAGCCGAAGAGACCCAGTACTTC. The chain has TRBV9 and TRBJ2-5, with D unclear. This CDR3 comprises 15 residues. V was pared by 0 bases and J by 3 bases, with 12 bases between. CDR1 SGDLS and CDR2 YYNGEE come from the germline V gene.

As to this clone: A much bigger clone sits one base away, suggesting this may be a read error. CDR3 nucleotide sequence: TGTGCCAGCAGCGGGACGGGGCAAGAGAACCAGTACTTC. It encodes CASSGTGQENQYF. J is TRBJ2-5 and V is TRBV5-4; TRBD1 or TRBD2 may be the D gene (5 bases each). The V gene's germline CDR1 is SGHNT and CDR2 YYREEE (reference sequence). CDR3 length: 13 residues. The variable domain in full, completed from reference TRBV5-4 and TRBJ2-5, reads ETGVTQSPTHLIKTRGQQVTLRCSSQSGHNTVSWYQQALGQGPQFIFQYYREEENGRGNFPPRFSGLQFPNYSSELNVNALELDDSALYLCASSGTGQENQYFGPGTRLLVL.

The table lists this clone with many counts. The genes are TRBV27 and TRBJ2-3; D call uncertain. CDR1 is MNHEY and CDR2 is SMNVEV in the germline V gene (reference sequence). V dropped 6 bases and J dropped 6 bases, with 19 bases sitting between them. This CDR3 comprises 15 residues. CDR3 residues: CASSSLSGLRDTQYF. CDR3 coding DNA: TGTGCCAGCAGCAGTTTATCCGGGTTAAGGGATACGCAGTATTTT.

This clone has only a few counts. A much larger clone is a single base away; this may be a read error. The V gene is TRBV5-6, the J gene TRBJ2-7; D may be TRBD1 (7 bases). The CDR3 extends over 14 amino acids. Germline-derived CDR1 and CDR2 are SGHDT and YYEEEE. As DNA, the CDR3 is TGTGCCAGCAGCTCGACAGGGAGGCCCTACAAGCAGTACTTC. This gives the protein CASSSTGRPYKQYF.

This clone was found many times. Other DNA sequences within the sample encode an identical CDR3. The chain uses TRBV20-1 and TRBJ1-3, with TRBD1 matching 7 bases. This CDR3 has 11 residues. V shed 3 bases and J 14 bases; nucleotides not matched to a gene: 7. Germline CDR1 is DFQATT and CDR2 is SNEGSKA (reference sequence). The CDR3 loop is CSASMGQHLYF. The CDR3 coding sequence is TGCAGTGCTAGTATGGGACAGCATCTATATTTT.

This clone was seen at least ten times. The chain combines TRBV7-8 with TRBJ2-1; D not resolved. Germline assignment: CDR1 SGHVS and CDR2 FQNEAQ. The V end lost 3 bases, the J end lost 10 bases, and 7 bases lay between the germline ends. This CDR3 has 11 residues. CDR3 protein: CASSFGDEQFF. For the CDR3, the DNA is TGTGCCAGCAGCTTCGGTGACGAGCAGTTCTTC.

Only a few counts were recorded for this clone. The rearrangement joins TRBV28 to TRBJ2-3, with a possible D match to TRBD2 (5 bases). V lost 3 bases and J 2 bases, leaving 18 bases between the germline ends. The germline V gene encodes CDR1 MDHEN and CDR2 SYDVKM. CDR3 length equals 17 residues. This chain's CDR3 is CASSLNPIAGYTDTQYF. CDR3 bases: TGTGCCAGCAGTTTGAACCCCATCGCGGGTTACACAGATACGCAGTATTTT.

This clone was seen many times. Other DNA sequences from this sample encode an identical CDR3 as well. CDR3 sequence reads: CASTLDTGAPGYTF. CDR3 in DNA: TGTGCCAGTACCCTGGACACGGGGGCGCCGGGCTACACCTTC. This chain joins TRBV19 and TRBJ1-2, with a tentative D call TRBD1 (6 bases). The CDR3 totals 14 residues. V gave up 7 bases and J gave up 8 bases, with 20 bases separating them. Germline V gives CDR1 LNHDA, CDR2 SQIVND (reference sequence).

This clone was observed at least ten times. The V and J genes are TRBV6-5 and TRBJ2-7; a weak D match, TRBD2 (7 bases). V shed 0 bases and J shed 3 bases, with 9 bases lying between them. Germline CDR1 and CDR2: MNHEY and SVGAGI. The CDR3 extends over 14 amino acids. DNA for the CDR3: TGTGCCAGCAGTTACTCGGGAGGGGGCTACGAGCAGTACTTC. This sequence encodes CASSYSGGGYEQYF.

This clone showed up many times. The chain joins TRBV7-9 to TRBJ1-2; D is undetermined. Germline CDR1 reads SEHNR; CDR2 reads FQNEAQ (reference sequence). With 6 bases removed from V and 5 bases from J, the gap between germline ends came to 13 bases. The CDR3 totals 13 residues. CDR3 sequence: CASREELEYGYTF. The DNA of the CDR3 is TGTGCCAGCAGAGAGGAACTTGAGTATGGCTACACCTTC.

This clone was recorded many times. This same CDR3 is encoded by further DNA sequences in the sample. The V and J genes are TRBV2 and TRBJ1-2, with 7 bases lining up with TRBD1. V gave up 4 bases and J gave up 8 bases; unmatched junction bases: 1. The CDR3 loop spans 11 amino acids. CDR1 and CDR2 (germline): SNHLY, FYNNEI. CDR3 sequence reads: CASSGGGGYTF. The CDR3 DNA is TGTGCCAGCAGTGGAGGGGGCGGCTACACCTTC.

This clone was found many times. The V gene is TRBV18, the J gene TRBJ1-4; TRBD1 agrees at 9 bases. The CDR3 length is 15 residues. Germline assignment: CDR1 KGHSH and CDR2 LQKENI. With 5 bases clipped from V and 4 bases from J, the junction kept 5 bases outside the gene matches. The CDR3 DNA reads as TGTGCCAGCTCATTAAGACAGGGGGATAATGAAAAACTGTTTTTT. Its translation: CASSLRQGDNEKLFF.

This clone was seen repeatedly, ten times or more. V gene TRBV20-1 combines with J gene TRBJ2-1; 14 bases align to TRBD2. In germline, CDR1 is DFQATT, CDR2 SNEGSKA (reference sequence). V was clipped by 6 bases and J by 8 bases; unmatched bases: 6. This CDR3 has 14 amino acids. Here the CDR3 DNA reads TGCAGTGCCAAGACTAGCGGGAGGGGCTATGAGCAGTTCTTC. Its translation is CSAKTSGRGYEQFF.